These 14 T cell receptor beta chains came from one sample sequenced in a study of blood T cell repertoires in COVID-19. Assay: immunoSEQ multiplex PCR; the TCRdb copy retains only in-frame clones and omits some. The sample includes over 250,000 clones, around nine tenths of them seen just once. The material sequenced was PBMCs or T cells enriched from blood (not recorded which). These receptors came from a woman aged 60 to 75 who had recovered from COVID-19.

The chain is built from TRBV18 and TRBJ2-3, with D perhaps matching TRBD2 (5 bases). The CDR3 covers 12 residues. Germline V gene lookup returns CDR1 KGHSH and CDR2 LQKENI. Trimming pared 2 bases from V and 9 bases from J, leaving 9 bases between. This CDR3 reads CASSPGSPTQYF. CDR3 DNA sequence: TGTGCCAGCTCACCAGGGAGCCCGACGCAGTATTTT. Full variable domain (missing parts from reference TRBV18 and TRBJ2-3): NAGVMQNPRHLVRRRGQEARLRCSPMKGHSHVYWYRQLPEEGLKFMVYLQKENIIDESGMPKERFSAEFPKEGPSILRIQQVVRGDSAAYFCASSPGSPTQYFGPGTRLTVL.

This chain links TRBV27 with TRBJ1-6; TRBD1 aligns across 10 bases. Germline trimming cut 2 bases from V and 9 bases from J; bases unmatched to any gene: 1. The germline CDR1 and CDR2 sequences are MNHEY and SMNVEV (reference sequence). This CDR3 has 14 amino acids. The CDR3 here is CASSLGTGASPLHF. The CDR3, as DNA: TGTGCCAGCAGTTTAGGGACAGGGGCTTCACCCCTCCACTTT.

DNA of the CDR3: TGTGCCAGCAGTTTAGCCCTAGGGGTAGAACTGTTTTTT. This translates into CASSLALGVELFF. V and J are TRBV28 and TRBJ1-4; TRBD1 is a possible D gene (5 bases). The CDR3 runs to 13 residues. V was pared by 2 bases and J by 12 bases, with 13 bases between. Germline CDR1 is MDHEN and CDR2 is SYDVKM.

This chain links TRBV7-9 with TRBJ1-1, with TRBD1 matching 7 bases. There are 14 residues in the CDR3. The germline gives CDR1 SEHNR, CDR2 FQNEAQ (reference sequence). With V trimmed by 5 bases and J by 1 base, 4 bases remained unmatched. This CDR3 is CASSRDSRNTEAFF. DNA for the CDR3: TGTGCCAGCAGCCGGGACAGCCGGAACACTGAAGCTTTCTTT.

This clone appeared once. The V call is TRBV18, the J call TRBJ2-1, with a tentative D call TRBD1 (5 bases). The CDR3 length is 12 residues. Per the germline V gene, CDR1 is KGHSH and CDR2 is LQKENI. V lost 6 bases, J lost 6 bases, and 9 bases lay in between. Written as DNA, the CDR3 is TGTGCCAGCTCGCAGGGTTCCAATGAGCAGTTCTTC. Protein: CASSQGSNEQFF.

The CDR3 loop is CASSWPGRGTRSSTDTQYF. As DNA, the CDR3 is TGTGCCAGCAGCTGGCCCGGGCGGGGGACCCGATCTAGCACAGATACGCAGTATTTT. The chain combines TRBV7-8 with TRBJ2-3, with 7 nucleotides matching TRBD2. The CDR3 is 19 residues long. Germline CDR1 SGHVS, CDR2 FQNEAQ. Trimming at V came to 4 bases and at J to 0 bases, leaving 16 bases not matched to a gene.

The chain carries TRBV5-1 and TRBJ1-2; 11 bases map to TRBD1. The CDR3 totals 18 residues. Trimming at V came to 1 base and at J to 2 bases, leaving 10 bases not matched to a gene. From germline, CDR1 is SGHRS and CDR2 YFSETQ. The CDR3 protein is CASSLNVRRDRGNYGYTF. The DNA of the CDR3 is TGCGCCAGCAGCTTGAATGTTCGTAGGGACAGGGGGAACTATGGCTACACCTTC.

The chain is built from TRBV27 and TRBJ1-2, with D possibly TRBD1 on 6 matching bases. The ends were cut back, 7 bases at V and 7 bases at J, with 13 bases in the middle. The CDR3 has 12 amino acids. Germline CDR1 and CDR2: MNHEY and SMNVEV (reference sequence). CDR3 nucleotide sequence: TGTGCCAGCAAAGGGGGAGGGATTGGCTACACCTTC. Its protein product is CASKGGGIGYTF.

CDR3 nucleotides: TGTGCCAGCAGCGTAGGGACAGCCGGGGAGCTGTTTTTT. Its translation: CASSVGTAGELFF. J is TRBJ2-2 and V is TRBV9, with D perhaps matching TRBD1 (6 bases). The CDR3 has 13 residues. Germline V gives CDR1 SGDLS, CDR2 YYNGEE. The ends were cut back, 0 bases at V and 6 bases at J, with 6 bases in the middle.

The CDR3 coding sequence is TGTGCCAGCAGTGATTCGTGGGGGGGCGGGTACGAGCAGTACTTC. Translation gives CASSDSWGGGYEQYF. The V gene is TRBV2, the J gene TRBJ2-7; D is perhaps TRBD2 (7 bases). The V end lost 3 bases, the J end lost 4 bases, and 16 bases lay between the germline ends. Germline CDR1 and CDR2: SNHLY and FYNNEI. The CDR3 loop spans 15 amino acids.

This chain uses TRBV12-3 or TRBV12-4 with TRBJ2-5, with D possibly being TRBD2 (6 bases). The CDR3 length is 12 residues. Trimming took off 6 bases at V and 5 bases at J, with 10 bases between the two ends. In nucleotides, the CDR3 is TGTGCCAGCAGCCGGGAGCACGAGACCCAGTACTTC. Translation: CASSREHETQYF.

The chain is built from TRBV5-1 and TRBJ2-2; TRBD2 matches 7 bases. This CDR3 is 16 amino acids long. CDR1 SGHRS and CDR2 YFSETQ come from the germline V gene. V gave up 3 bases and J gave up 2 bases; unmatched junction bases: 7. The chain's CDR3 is CASSSGGLFNTGELFF. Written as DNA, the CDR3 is TGCGCCAGCAGCTCGGGGGGACTTTTTAACACCGGGGAGCTGTTTTTT.

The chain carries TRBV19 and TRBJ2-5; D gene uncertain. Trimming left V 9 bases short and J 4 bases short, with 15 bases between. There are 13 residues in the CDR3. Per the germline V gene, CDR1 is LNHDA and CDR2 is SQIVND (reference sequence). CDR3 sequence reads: CASSETWAETQYF. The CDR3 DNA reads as TGTGCCAGCTCGGAAACCTGGGCAGAGACCCAGTACTTC.

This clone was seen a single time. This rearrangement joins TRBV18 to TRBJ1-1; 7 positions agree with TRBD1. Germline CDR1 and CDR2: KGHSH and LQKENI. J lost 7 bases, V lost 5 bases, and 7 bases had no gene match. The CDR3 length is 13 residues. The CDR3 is CASSSGQNFEAFF. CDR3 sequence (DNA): TGTGCCAGCTCATCGGGACAGAACTTTGAAGCTTTCTTT.